The 16 T cell receptor beta chains below were found in one sample sequenced in a study of shared clonotypes between healthy human individuals. Data came from immunoSEQ multiplex PCR; TCRdb stores just in-frame clones and leaves some out. The data hold 550,000 to 800,000 clones, with less than 85% observed a single time. The specimen was memory CD4+ T cells sorted from blood. Subset meaning: CD45RA-negative fraction. The source is a woman younger than 45 in good health.

This chain uses TRBV11-2 with TRBJ2-1; 11 bases map to TRBD2. The V segment lost 5 bases and the J segment 2 bases; nucleotides outside the gene matches: 5. Germline V CDR1 and CDR2: SGHAT, FQNNGV. CDR3 size: 16 residues. The CDR3 region is CASSPRLAGTYNEQFF. CDR3 bases: TGTGCCAGCAGCCCAAGACTAGCGGGGACCTACAATGAGCAGTTCTTC.

The rearrangement links TRBV28 to TRBJ2-5, with D unclear. Germline assignment: CDR1 MDHEN and CDR2 SYDVKM. The V end lost 7 bases, the J end lost 2 bases, and 17 bases lay between the germline ends. The CDR3 is 15 amino acids. The CDR3 sequence is CASNPELGRQETQYF. CDR3 sequence (DNA): TGTGCCAGCAACCCCGAACTCGGACGGCAAGAGACCCAGTACTTC.

The V and J genes are TRBV13 and TRBJ2-5; 7 bases agree with TRBD1. The germline gives CDR1 PRHDT, CDR2 FYEKMQ (reference sequence). This CDR3 comprises 17 residues. V trimming: 1 base; J trimming: 2 bases; junction bases outside the gene matches: 10. The CDR3 loop reads CASSLAGQIFEQETQYF. DNA of the CDR3: TGTGCCAGCAGCTTAGCGGGACAGATATTTGAGCAAGAGACCCAGTACTTC.

The rearrangement uses TRBV5-1 and TRBJ1-2; TRBD1 aligns across 9 bases. The CDR3 runs 13 residues. CDR1 and CDR2 from the germline V gene are SGHRS and YFSETQ. After removal of 7 bases from V and 3 bases from J, the junction contained 4 bases not matched to a gene. The CDR3 DNA sequence: TGCGCCAGCTCCCGGGACAGGGACTATGGCTACACCTTC. As protein: CASSRDRDYGYTF.

A few counts support this clone. The CDR3 sequence is CASRKDRGYEKLFF. CDR3 sequence (DNA): TGTGCCAGCAGGAAGGACAGGGGTTATGAAAAACTGTTTTTT. This sequence joins TRBV28 and TRBJ1-4, with TRBD1 matching 9 bases. Germline V gene data show CDR1 as MDHEN and CDR2 as SYDVKM. V lost 6 bases, J lost 6 bases, and 5 bases stayed unmatched. There are 14 residues in the CDR3.

The table lists this clone with a count of one. V and J are TRBV6-1 and TRBJ1-5; a weak D match, TRBD1 (6 bases). The V end lost 5 bases, the J end lost 0 bases, and 11 bases lay between the germline ends. The CDR3 contains 15 residues. CDR1 and CDR2 (germline): MNHNS, SASEGT. The CDR3 DNA reads TGTGCCAGCAGTCCCGGACAGAATAGCAATCAGCCCCAGCATTTT. Translation gives CASSPGQNSNQPQHF.

This chain joins TRBV4-1 and TRBJ2-7; D call uncertain. V was clipped by 1 base and J by 3 bases, with 7 bases between them. The CDR3 runs 13 residues. Germline V gene lookup returns CDR1 MGHRA and CDR2 YSYEKL. CDR3 nucleotides: TGCGCCAGCAGCCAAGCTCCCTACTACGAGCAGTACTTC. Translation gives CASSQAPYYEQYF.

This clone has a handful of counts. The J gene is TRBJ1-5, the V gene TRBV6-1, with TRBD1 as a possible D gene (6 bases). This CDR3 has 13 residues. CDR1 is MNHNS and CDR2 is SASEGT in the germline V gene. The V gene lost 8 bases and the J gene lost 7 bases, with 15 bases spanning the gap. The CDR3 spells CASGETGYQPQHF. The CDR3, as DNA: TGTGCCAGCGGGGAAACAGGGTACCAGCCCCAGCATTTT.

Turning to this clone: Other DNA sequences of this sample code for an identical CDR3. The genes are TRBV7-2 and TRBJ2-1; possibly TRBD1 for D (6 bases). Deletions cut 0 bases from V and 1 base from J, with 7 bases between. Germline V lookup: CDR1 SGHTA, CDR2 FQGNSA. The CDR3 length is 15 residues. CDR3 amino acids: CASSLARGSYNEQFF. Here the CDR3 DNA reads TGTGCCAGCAGCTTAGCCAGGGGTTCCTACAATGAGCAGTTCTTC.

This clone was observed once. This chain links TRBV5-1 with TRBJ2-5; no clear D gene. The CDR3 totals 15 residues. Trimming removed 0 bases at V and 5 bases at J, with 14 bases between. Germline loops: CDR1 SGHRS, CDR2 YFSETQ. This CDR3 is CASSLVLALRETQYF. As DNA, the CDR3 is TGCGCCAGCAGCTTGGTACTTGCTTTGAGGGAGACCCAGTACTTC.

This clone was counted ten times or more. The rearrangement joins TRBV7-5 to TRBJ1-5; the table names TRBD1, a call not compared with the DNA. TRBV7-5 is a documented pseudogene. The CDR3 totals 17 residues. The CDR3 coding sequence is TGTGTCAGAAGCTTACCCAGACAGGGGAGTAGCAATCAGCCCCAGCATTTT. Translated: CVRSLPRQGSSNQPQHF.

The CDR3 loop reads CAIRENGSGNEQFF. The CDR3 coding sequence is TGTGCCATCAGGGAGAACGGTTCTGGCAATGAGCAGTTCTTC. The chain combines TRBV10-3 with TRBJ2-1, with unresolved D. The V end was cut by 6 bases, the J end by 6 bases, with 15 bases between. Germline CDR1 ENHRY, CDR2 SYGVKD. The CDR3 extends over 14 amino acids.

This sequence joins TRBV5-1 and TRBJ1-4; weak D call: TRBD1 (5 bases). Between the trimmed V and J ends, which lost 7 bases and 2 bases, there was a span of 12 bases. This CDR3 contains 14 residues. Germline CDR1 and CDR2: SGHRS and YFSETQ. The CDR3 coding sequence is TGCGCCAGCTCCCGGGGGTTCACTAATGAAAAACTGTTTTTT. Its protein is CASSRGFTNEKLFF. Looking up the rest from reference TRBV5-1 and TRBJ1-4 gives the full variable domain: KAGVTQTPRYLIKTRGQQVTLSCSPISGHRSVSWYQQTPGQGLQFLFEYFSETQRNKGNFPGRFSGRQFSNSRSEMNVSTLELGDSALYLCASSRGFTNEKLFFGSGTQLSVL.

The CDR3 protein is CASSRNWGGYSNQPQHF. In DNA form, the CDR3 reads TGTGCCAGTAGCAGAAACTGGGGGGGGTATAGCAATCAGCCCCAGCATTTT. The chain couples TRBV19 to TRBJ1-5, with D perhaps TRBD1 (5 bases). CDR3 length equals 17 residues. V was shortened by 6 bases and J by 0 bases, with 18 bases between the two germline ends. The germline V gene encodes CDR1 LNHDA and CDR2 SQIVND (reference sequence).

The chain has TRBV18 and TRBJ2-3; D not certain. Germline V CDR1 and CDR2: KGHSH, LQKENI. The CDR3 covers 14 residues. Trimming took 8 bases from V and 4 from J, leaving 16 bases between them. The CDR3 reads CASTTVQRSDTQYF. CDR3 sequence (DNA): TGTGCCAGCACCACCGTCCAGAGATCAGATACGCAGTATTTT.

V usage is TRBV28 and J usage is TRBJ2-7; 7 bases fit TRBD1. CDR1 is MDHEN, CDR2 SYDVKM, per germline. V was clipped by 2 bases and J by 7 bases; unmatched bases: 17. The CDR3 spans 17 residues. CDR3 DNA: TGTGCCAGCAGTTTAACCCCGCGCGCGTCAGGGGGAAGGGAGCAGTACTTC. Translated, it gives CASSLTPRASGGREQYF.